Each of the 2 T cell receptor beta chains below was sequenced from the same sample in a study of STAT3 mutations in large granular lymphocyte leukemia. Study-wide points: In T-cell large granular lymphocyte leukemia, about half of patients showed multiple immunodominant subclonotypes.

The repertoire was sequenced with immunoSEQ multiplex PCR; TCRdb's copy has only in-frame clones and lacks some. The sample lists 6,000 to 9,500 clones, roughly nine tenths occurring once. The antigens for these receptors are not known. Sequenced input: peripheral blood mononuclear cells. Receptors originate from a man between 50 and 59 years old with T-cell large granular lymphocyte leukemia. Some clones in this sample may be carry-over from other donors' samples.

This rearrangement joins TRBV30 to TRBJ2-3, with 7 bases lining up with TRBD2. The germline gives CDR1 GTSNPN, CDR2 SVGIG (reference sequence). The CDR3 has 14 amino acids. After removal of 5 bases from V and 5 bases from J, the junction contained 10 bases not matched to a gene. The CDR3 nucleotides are TGTGCCTGGGGACTAGGGCTGGGAGTAGATACGCAGTATTTT. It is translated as CAWGLGLGVDTQYF.

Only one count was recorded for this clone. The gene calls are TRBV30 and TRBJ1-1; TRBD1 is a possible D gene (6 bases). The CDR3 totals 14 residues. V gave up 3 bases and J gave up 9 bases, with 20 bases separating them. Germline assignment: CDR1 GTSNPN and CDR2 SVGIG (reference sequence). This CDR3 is CAWRGGGGGSKAFF. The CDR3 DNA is TGTGCCTGGAGAGGGGGAGGTGGGGGCTCTAAAGCTTTCTTT.